This T cell receptor (beta chain) emerged from a study of blood T cell repertoires in COVID-19. Study-level background: Acute and convalescent COVID-19 specimens originated in the United States, Italy and Spain. T cells, B-cell-depleted T cells, or PBMCs supplied cDNA or gDNA.

Generated by immunoSEQ multiplex PCR, the TCRdb table keeps only in-frame clones and is missing some. The repertoire holds 150,000 to 200,000 clones, with approximately 90% as singletons. The CDR3 totals 14 residues. Looked up from germline, CDR1 is SQVTM and CDR2 is ANQGSEA. After removal of 6 bases from V and 8 bases from J, the junction contained 15 bases not matched to a gene. Study members were between about 18 and 100 years old and lived in roughly 24 US regions. For recovered donors of Cohort 3, there were two negative PCRs, clearance, or symptom resolution. Sample: PBMCs or T cells enriched from blood (not recorded which). The TCR sequence derives from a woman aged 50 to 60 who had recovered from COVID-19. The chain employs TRBV29-1 and TRBJ1-2, with 7 nucleotides matching TRBD1. DNA for the CDR3: TGCAGCGTCCGAGACATGACAGGGAGCCAAGGCTACACCTTC. Translating it yields CSVRDMTGSQGYTF. Looking up the rest from reference TRBV29-1 and TRBJ1-2 gives the full variable domain: SAVISQKPSRDICQRGTSLTIQCQVDSQVTMMFWYRQQPGQSLTLIATANQGSEATYESGFVIDKFPISRPNLTFSTLTVSNMSPEDSSIYLCSVRDMTGSQGYTFGSGTRLTVV.